The T cell receptor (beta chain) under discussion was sequenced for a study of OX40 agonist ivuxolimab in advanced cancers. Study-level background: In this trial design, patients received ivuxolimab intravenously at 0.01 to 10 mg/kg every 2 weeks.

Profiled with immunoSEQ multiplex PCR; TCRdb holds only in-frame clones, not every one. The profile shows 20,000 to 25,000 clones, around 84% of them singletons. The study's findings and limits: Expanded clones were, on average, more numerous among CD8+ T cells than CD4+.

A word on this clone: Its target is not known.

The length of the CDR3 is 12 residues. Germline loops: CDR1 MRHNA, CDR2 SNTAGT. Trimming took 1 base from V and 8 from J, leaving 8 bases between them. The chain carries TRBV6-4 and TRBJ1-2; D possibly corresponds to TRBD1 (6 bases). The receptor comes from an adult with an advanced solid tumor such as melanoma, head and neck, liver or kidney cancer. This specimen consisted of CD4+ or CD8+ T cells sorted from blood, obtained in a trial of the OX40 agonist ivuxolimab. The CDR3 loop is CASSDLQGGYTF. CDR3 sequence (DNA): TGTGCCAGCAGTGACTTACAGGGAGGCTACACCTTC.